This T cell receptor beta chain was sequenced during a study of blood T cell repertoires in COVID-19. Study in general: Specimens from acute and convalescent COVID-19 originated in the United States, Italy and Spain.

CDR3 length: 16 residues. Germline values: CDR1 SGHRS, CDR2 YFSETQ. Trimming left V 4 bases short and J 7 bases short, with 18 bases between. In the 2 weeks before study entry, exposed participants met a COVID-19 case, which was PCR-confirmed or clinician-diagnosed. The method was immunoSEQ multiplex PCR; TCRdb's version includes in-frame clones alone and lacks a portion of them. The sample lists about 320,000 clones; 85% were seen once. This clonotype originated in a young woman who had been exposed to COVID-19. The chain couples TRBV5-1 to TRBJ1-6, with a tentative D call TRBD1 (5 bases). Material for sequencing was PBMCs or T cells enriched from blood (not recorded which). CDR3 amino acids: CASSLTSGGINSPLHF. CDR3 sequence (DNA): TGCGCCAGCAGCCTGACTTCCGGGGGGATCAATTCACCCCTCCACTTT. The full variable domain, with the rest looked up from reference TRBV5-1 and TRBJ1-6, is KAGVTQTPRYLIKTRGQQVTLSCSPISGHRSVSWYQQTPGQGLQFLFEYFSETQRNKGNFPGRFSGRQFSNSRSEMNVSTLELGDSALYLCASSLTSGGINSPLHFGNGTRLTVT.